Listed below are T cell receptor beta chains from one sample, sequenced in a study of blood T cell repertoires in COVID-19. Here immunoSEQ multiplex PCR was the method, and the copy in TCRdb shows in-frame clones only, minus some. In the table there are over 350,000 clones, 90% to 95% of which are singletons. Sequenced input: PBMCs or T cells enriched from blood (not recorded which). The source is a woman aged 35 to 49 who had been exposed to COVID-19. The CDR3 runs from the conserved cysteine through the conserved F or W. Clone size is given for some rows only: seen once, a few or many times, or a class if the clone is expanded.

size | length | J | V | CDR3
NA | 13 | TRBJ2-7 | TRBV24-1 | CATSDSRLYKQYF
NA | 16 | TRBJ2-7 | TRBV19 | CASSISGQGWSYEQYF
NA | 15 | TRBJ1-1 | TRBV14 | CASSQVGTLNTEAFF
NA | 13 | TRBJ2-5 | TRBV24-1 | CATSDPRTRDQYF
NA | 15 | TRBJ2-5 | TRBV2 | CASRTAGGLGETQYF
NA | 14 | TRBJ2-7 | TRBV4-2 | CASSQVKGDYEQYF
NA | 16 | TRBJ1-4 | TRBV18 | CASSPPGHTKGEKLFF
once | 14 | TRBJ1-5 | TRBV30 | CAWSPSWAPQPQHF
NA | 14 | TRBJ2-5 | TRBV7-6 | CASSLSPYQETQYF
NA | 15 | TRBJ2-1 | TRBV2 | CASSPYQRGANEQFF
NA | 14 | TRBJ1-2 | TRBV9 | CASSPSQEGYGYTF
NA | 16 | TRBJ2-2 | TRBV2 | CASSPRTSGSTGELFF
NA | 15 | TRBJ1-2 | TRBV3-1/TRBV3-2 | CASSPGQGAISGYTF
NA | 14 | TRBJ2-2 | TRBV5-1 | CASSLHSDTGELFF
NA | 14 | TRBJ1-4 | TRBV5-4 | CASSKDRGREKLFF
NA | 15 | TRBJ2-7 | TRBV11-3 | CASRLARGEYSEQYF
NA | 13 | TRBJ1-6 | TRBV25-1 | CASRDRENSPLHF
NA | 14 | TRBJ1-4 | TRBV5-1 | CASSFTATNEKLFF
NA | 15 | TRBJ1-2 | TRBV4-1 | CASSPTGTASYGYTF
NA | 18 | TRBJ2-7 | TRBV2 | CASRGTGGSGGGGYEQYF
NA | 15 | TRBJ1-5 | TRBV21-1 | CASSNPTGPNQPQHF
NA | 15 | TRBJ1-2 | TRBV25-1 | CASSEPTGAPVGYTF
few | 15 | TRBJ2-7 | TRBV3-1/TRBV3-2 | CASRFGQGSSYEQYF
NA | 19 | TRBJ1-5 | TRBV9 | CASTEVDRPDRGSYQPQHF
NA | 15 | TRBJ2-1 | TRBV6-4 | CASSLAGGKNNEQFF
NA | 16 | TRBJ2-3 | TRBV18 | CASSPLAGEGADTQYF
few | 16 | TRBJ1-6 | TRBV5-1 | CASSFTGSSYNSPLHF
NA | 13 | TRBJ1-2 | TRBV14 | CASSLGQGLGYTF
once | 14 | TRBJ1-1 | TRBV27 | CASSLRGLYTEAFF
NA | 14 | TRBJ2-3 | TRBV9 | CASSVGLAPDTQYF
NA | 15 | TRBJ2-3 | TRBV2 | CASRGDYASTDTQYF
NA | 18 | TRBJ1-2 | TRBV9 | CASSAIESANLANYGYTF
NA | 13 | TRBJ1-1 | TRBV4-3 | CASSQEFRGEAFF
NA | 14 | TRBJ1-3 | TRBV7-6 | CASSLISIGNTIYF
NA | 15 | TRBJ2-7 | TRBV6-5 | CASRANRGSIEEQYF
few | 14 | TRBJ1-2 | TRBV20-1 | CSARAGGASTGYTF
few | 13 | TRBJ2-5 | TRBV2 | CASRDRVGETQYF
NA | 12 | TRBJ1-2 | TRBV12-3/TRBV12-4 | CASSPDSYGYTF
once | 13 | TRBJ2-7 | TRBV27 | CASSLLPRYEQYF
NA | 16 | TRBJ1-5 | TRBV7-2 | CASSLETGGGNQPQHF
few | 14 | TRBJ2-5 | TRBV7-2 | CASRRSGGQETQYF
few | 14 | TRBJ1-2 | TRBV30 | CAWSRGGGNYGYTF
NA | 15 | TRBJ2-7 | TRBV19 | CASSSQGGGDYEQYF
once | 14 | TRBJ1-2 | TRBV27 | CASSPQGAAGGYTF
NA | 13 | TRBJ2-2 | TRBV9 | CASSARLAGELFF
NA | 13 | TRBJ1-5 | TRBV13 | CASSLGRDTAQHF
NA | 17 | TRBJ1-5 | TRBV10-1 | CASGGNGPNYSNQPQHF
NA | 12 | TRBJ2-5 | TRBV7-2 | CASSLLKETQYF
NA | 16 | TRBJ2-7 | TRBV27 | CASSPGRTGQAGEQYF
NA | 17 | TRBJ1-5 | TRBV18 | CASSPFRRKYSNQPQHF
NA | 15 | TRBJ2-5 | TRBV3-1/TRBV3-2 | CASSYSFGQAFPQYF
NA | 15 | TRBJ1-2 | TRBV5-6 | CASSLTLGRGLGYTF
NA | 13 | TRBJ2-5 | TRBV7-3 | CASSGTDQETQYF